The 11 T cell receptor beta chains below were found in one sample sequenced in a study of monozygotic twins with inflammatory bowel disease. TCRdb reprocessed the 5' RACE reads and keeps a single row for each CDR3 protein, giving no DNA. In total, the table holds around 400,000 distinct CDR3 sequences. Material: blood. All receptors come from a human donor with ulcerative colitis or Crohn's disease, or a healthy co-twin of an affected twin (not recorded which).

The chain links TRBV27 to TRBJ1-1; the D call from TCRdb, TRBD1, cannot be confirmed without DNA. In germline, CDR1 is MNHEY, CDR2 SMNVEV (reference sequence). This CDR3 region has 18 residues. CDR3 in amino acids: CASSLSRLPGTANTEAFF.

V and J are TRBV30 and TRBJ2-5. CDR3 length equals 12 residues. Germline CDR1 reads GTSNPN; CDR2 reads SVGIG (reference sequence). The CDR3 here is CAWSAGYETQYF.

The V and J genes are TRBV3-1 and TRBJ2-5. CDR3 length: 12 amino acids. Germline assignment: CDR1 LGHDT and CDR2 YNNKEL (reference sequence). The chain's CDR3 is CASSQYGETQYF.

The V and J genes are TRBV13 and TRBJ2-7. Germline loops: CDR1 PRHDT, CDR2 FYEKMQ (reference sequence). This CDR3 has 14 amino acids. CDR3 in amino acids: CASSSGTQTGEQYF.

This chain uses TRBV7-9 with TRBJ2-3; TCRdb indicates TRBD1, and absent DNA this call remains unverified. CDR1 is SEHNR and CDR2 is FQNEAQ in the germline V gene (reference sequence). The length of the CDR3 is 16 residues. This CDR3 is CASSSLGQGATDTQYF. Based on the CDR3 plus reference TRBV7-9 and TRBJ2-3, the full variable domain is DTGVSQNPRHKITKRGQNVTFRCDPISEHNRLYWYRQTLGQGPEFLTYFQNEAQLEKSRLLSDRFSAERPKGSFSTLEIQRTEQGDSAMYLCASSSLGQGATDTQYFGPGTRLTVL.

This sequence joins TRBV25-1 and TRBJ2-5; TCRdb designates TRBD1, a call that cannot be tested without DNA. From germline, CDR1 is MGHDK and CDR2 SYGVNS. The CDR3 has 16 residues. The CDR3 here is CASSEVGRGRAETQYF.

The chain carries TRBV7-2 and TRBJ2-7; TCRdb picks TRBD2, but there is no DNA to check that call. Per the germline V gene, CDR1 is SGHTA and CDR2 is FQGNSA. The CDR3 length is 15 residues. The chain's CDR3 is CASSATSGDTYEQYF.

This chain connects TRBV6-5 to TRBJ2-2; TCRdb reports TRBD2, a call that lacks DNA to check it against. The CDR3 loop spans 16 amino acids. Germline CDR1 reads MNHEY; CDR2 reads SVGAGI. Here the CDR3 reads CASSYDSRGSTGELFF.

The V gene is TRBV6-2 or TRBV6-3, the J gene TRBJ2-7; the TCRdb D gene call, TRBD2, has no DNA to confirm it. The CDR3 runs to 14 residues. Germline CDR1 and CDR2: MNHEY and SVGEGT. Here the CDR3 reads CASSLLARGFEQYF.

The CDR3 is CASSDIGTAMNTEAFF. The V call is TRBV6-1, the J call TRBJ1-1; absent DNA, TCRdb's TRBD1 call cannot be checked. The CDR3 sequence is 16 residues long. The germline gives CDR1 MNHNS, CDR2 SASEGT.

This chain connects TRBV20-1 to TRBJ2-1; lacking DNA, the TRBD2 call made by TCRdb goes unchecked. The CDR3 is 14 residues long. Germline CDR1 DFQATT, CDR2 SNEGSKA (reference sequence). The CDR3 loop reads CSARGRASYNEQFF.